Reported below is one TCR beta chain. Its specificity is not known. There are 15 residues in the CDR3. Deletions cut 4 bases from V and 1 base from J, with 15 bases between. CDR1 and CDR2 from the germline V gene are SGHRS and YFSETQ. Some clones are missing from TCRdb's copy, which holds only in-frame ones; the method was immunoSEQ multiplex PCR. The table records thousands of clones, about 79% of them present only once. The data stem from a study of somatic mutations in cytotoxic T cells in rheumatoid arthritis. The wider study: Prior to any treatment and right after diagnosis, patient blood (about 30 ml EDTA) was drawn. Study-wide results and caveats: About an eighth of the roughly 60 patients had a largest CD8+ clone above 20% of CD8+ cells. Of the expanded CD8+ clones, the antigen targets were not known. A rise in CD8+ clonality with age was seen in rheumatoid arthritis patients but not in healthy controls.

The chain couples TRBV5-1 to TRBJ2-7; either TRBD1 or TRBD2 may fit D (5 bases each). The specimen was CD8+ T cells sorted from blood. This sequence was found in an adult with rheumatoid arthritis. CDR3 protein: CASSRTWDGSYEQYF. CDR3 coding DNA: TGCGCCAGCAGCCGTACGTGGGACGGTTCCTACGAGCAGTACTTC. The full variable domain, in which reference TRBV5-1 and TRBJ2-7 provide the parts outside the CDR3, is KAGVTQTPRYLIKTRGQQVTLSCSPISGHRSVSWYQQTPGQGLQFLFEYFSETQRNKGNFPGRFSGRQFSNSRSEMNVSTLELGDSALYLCASSRTWDGSYEQYFGPGTRLTVT.